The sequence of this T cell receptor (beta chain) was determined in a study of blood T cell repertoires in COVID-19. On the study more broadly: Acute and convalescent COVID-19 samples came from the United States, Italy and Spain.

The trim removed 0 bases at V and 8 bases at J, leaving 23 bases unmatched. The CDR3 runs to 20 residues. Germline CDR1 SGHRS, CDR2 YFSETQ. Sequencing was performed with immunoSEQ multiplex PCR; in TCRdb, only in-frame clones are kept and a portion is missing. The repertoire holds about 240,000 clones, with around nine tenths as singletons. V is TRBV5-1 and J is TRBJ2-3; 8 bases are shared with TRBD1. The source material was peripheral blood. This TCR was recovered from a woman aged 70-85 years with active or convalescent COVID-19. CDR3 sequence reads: CASSLAILPALDRGAGTQYF. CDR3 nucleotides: TGCGCCAGCAGCTTGGCCATACTCCCCGCCCTTGACAGGGGCGCGGGTACGCAGTATTTT.